Each of the 30 T cell receptor beta chains below was sequenced from the same sample in a study of T cell repertoires in cytomegalovirus infection. One entry per CDR3 protein results from TCRdb running MiXCR on the reads. Seen here are about 310,000 distinct CDR3 sequences, around 10% observed once, and the top ten hold 2% to 3%. What was sequenced was PBMCs. Receptor source: a human donor in good health (CMV status not recorded). Some clones in this sample may be carry-over from other donors' samples.

There are many counts of this clonotype. The rearrangement links TRBV7-9 to TRBJ1-4; D remains ambiguous. CDR1 is SEHNR, CDR2 FQNEAQ, per germline (reference sequence). V dropped 3 bases and J dropped 3 bases, with 11 bases sitting between them. This CDR3 spans 15 amino acids. This CDR3 is CASSFGRTANEKLFF. The DNA for the CDR3 is TGTGCCAGCAGCTTCGGGCGTACGGCTAATGAAAAACTGTTTTTT.

There are many counts of this clonotype. V usage is TRBV14 and J usage is TRBJ2-7; no clear D. Germline V gene sequence: CDR1 SGHDN, CDR2 FVKESK. The CDR3 has 13 residues. V lost 1 base, J lost 4 bases, and 8 bases lay in between. CDR3 amino acids: CASSQGNTYEQYF. The CDR3 DNA follows: TGTGCCAGCAGCCAAGGCAACACTTACGAGCAGTACTTC.

As DNA, the CDR3 is TGTGCCAGCGGGGGGTCCCCCTCCTACGAGCAGTACTTC. Protein: CASGGSPSYEQYF. This sequence joins TRBV7-6 and TRBJ2-7; tentatively, D is TRBD2 (6 bases). CDR1 and CDR2 from the germline V gene are SGHVS and FNYEAQ. The V and J ends lost 8 bases and 0 bases respectively, with 11 bases between them. The CDR3 runs 13 residues.

This clonotype was recorded at least ten times. The gene calls are TRBV5-5 and TRBJ2-3; 7 nucleotides match TRBD1. Unmatched junction bases numbered 5, after V lost 4 bases and J lost 0 bases. The germline gives CDR1 SGHKS, CDR2 YYEKEE (reference sequence). The CDR3 extends over 15 amino acids. The CDR3 DNA reads as TGTGCCAGCAGCGGACAGGCCCAAAGCACAGATACGCAGTATTTT. It yields the protein CASSGQAQSTDTQYF.

The table lists this clonotype with many counts. This chain joins TRBV3-1 and TRBJ2-1; 8 bases agree with TRBD1. CDR1 and CDR2 (germline): LGHDT, YNNKEL (reference sequence). J was trimmed by 8 bases and V by 0 bases; bases with no gene match: 3. The CDR3 sequence is 14 residues long. The CDR3 nucleotides read TGTGCCAGCAGCCAAGATCCAGGGGGCGATGAGCAGTTCTTC. This gives the protein CASSQDPGGDEQFF.

In this sample, this clonotype turned up many times. The chain carries TRBV7-9 and TRBJ1-1; D is unresolved. Germline V gives CDR1 SEHNR, CDR2 FQNEAQ (reference sequence). This CDR3 contains 16 residues. V gave up 1 base and J gave up 0 bases, with 12 bases separating them. CDR3 bases: TGTGCCAGCAGCTTAGTCGGGCCCTACATGAACACTGAAGCTTTCTTT. Translated, it gives CASSLVGPYMNTEAFF.

This clonotype showed up many times. The genes are TRBV27 and TRBJ1-4; D may be TRBD1 (6 bases). CDR1 and CDR2 from the germline V gene are MNHEY and SMNVEV (reference sequence). V dropped 5 bases and J dropped 5 bases, with 21 bases sitting between them. This CDR3 region has 17 residues. CDR3 amino acids: CASSPLGGRLVNEKLFF. The CDR3 nucleotides read TGTGCCAGCAGTCCCCTGGGGGGGCGCTTGGTGAATGAAAAACTGTTTTTT.

This clonotype has just a few counts. The V call is TRBV6-5, the J call TRBJ2-1; 11 bases agree with TRBD2. The V segment lost 5 bases and the J segment 4 bases; nucleotides outside the gene matches: 10. The CDR3 runs 17 residues. Germline CDR1 MNHEY, CDR2 SVGAGI. CDR3 DNA: TGTGCCAGCAGTGCCACAAGACTAGCGGGACATTACAATGAGCAGTTCTTC. It is translated as CASSATRLAGHYNEQFF.

The table lists this clonotype with many counts. The CDR3 region is CASSFRRSGVGEAFF. The DNA of the CDR3 is TGTGCCAGCAGTTTCAGACGGTCCGGGGTGGGGGAAGCTTTCTTT. The genes are TRBV12-3 or TRBV12-4 and TRBJ1-1; no definite D call. V lost 3 bases and J 8 bases, leaving 19 bases between the germline ends. The CDR3 covers 15 residues.

This clonotype was observed at least ten times. The rearrangement links TRBV7-2 to TRBJ2-5; 15 positions match TRBD2. Germline loops: CDR1 SGHTA, CDR2 FQGNSA. V lost 4 bases, J lost 5 bases, and 2 bases stayed unmatched. The CDR3 spans 15 residues. CDR3 loop: CASSWTSGGAETQYF. The CDR3 DNA reads as TGTGCCAGCAGCTGGACTAGCGGGGGGGCTGAGACCCAGTACTTC.

This clonotype occurred many times. This chain links TRBV28 with TRBJ2-5; D is unresolved. The germline gives CDR1 MDHEN, CDR2 SYDVKM. V lost 10 bases to trimming and J lost 4 bases, with 13 bases between them. The CDR3 has 12 amino acids. Here the CDR3 reads CATGPLGETQYF. DNA for the CDR3: TGTGCCACCGGACCTTTAGGAGAGACCCAGTACTTC.

This clonotype was observed many times. The genes are TRBV28 and TRBJ2-5; 8 bases align to TRBD2. The CDR3 runs to 12 residues. Germline-derived CDR1 and CDR2 are MDHEN and SYDVKM. The V and J ends lost 4 bases and 6 bases, in that order; junction bases with no gene match: 1. The CDR3 sequence is CASSSGGQTQYF. The CDR3 region has the DNA TGTGCCAGCAGTTCGGGGGGGCAGACCCAGTACTTC. Full variable domain (remainder filled in from reference TRBV28 and TRBJ2-5): DVKVTQSSRYLVKRTGEKVFLECVQDMDHENMFWYRQDPGLGLRLIYFSYDVKMKEKGDIPEGYSVSREKKERFSLILESASTNQTSMYLCASSSGGQTQYFGPGTRLLVL.

This clonotype was detected many times. The chain joins TRBV6-5 to TRBJ1-1; D not certain. Trimming stripped 6 bases from V and 2 bases from J, with 7 bases between. The germline V gene has CDR1 MNHEY and CDR2 SVGAGI. The CDR3 contains 12 residues. CDR3 sequence (DNA): TGTGCCAGCAGAAGCACCAACACTGAAGCTTTCTTT. Translated, it gives CASRSTNTEAFF.

This clonotype was counted at least ten times. The chain links TRBV7-9 to TRBJ2-3; D may match TRBD1 or TRBD2 (5 bases each). Looked up from germline, CDR1 is SEHNR and CDR2 is FQNEAQ (reference sequence). The V and J ends lost 8 bases and 2 bases respectively, with 17 bases between them. The CDR3 is 15 residues long. The CDR3 loop is CASGPQGAPTDTQYF. The CDR3 bases are TGTGCCAGCGGGCCCCAGGGAGCGCCCACAGATACGCAGTATTTT. Full variable domain (rest looked up from reference TRBV7-9 and TRBJ2-3): DTGVSQNPRHKITKRGQNVTFRCDPISEHNRLYWYRQTLGQGPEFLTYFQNEAQLEKSRLLSDRFSAERPKGSFSTLEIQRTEQGDSAMYLCASGPQGAPTDTQYFGPGTRLTVL.

V gene TRBV3-1 combines with J gene TRBJ1-5; D call uncertain. The CDR3 is made up of 16 amino acids. Germline CDR1 LGHDT, CDR2 YNNKEL (reference sequence). The V end was cut by 2 bases, the J end by 6 bases, with 17 bases between. This CDR3 reads CASSQSETNRGQPQHF. DNA of the CDR3: TGTGCCAGCAGCCAATCTGAGACAAATCGAGGTCAGCCCCAGCATTTT.

In this sample, this clonotype turned up a few times. The chain uses TRBV5-4 and TRBJ2-4; either TRBD1 or TRBD2 may supply D (5 bases each). CDR1 SGHNT and CDR2 YYREEE come from the germline V gene (reference sequence). The V and J ends lost 4 bases and 6 bases respectively, with 14 bases between them. The CDR3 is 14 amino acids. The CDR3 DNA sequence: TGTGCCAGCAGCCCCAGGGAGTGGGGAAACATTCAGTACTTC. Translating gives CASSPREWGNIQYF.

Many counts were recorded for this clonotype. This chain uses TRBV29-1 with TRBJ2-1; the D gene is possibly TRBD1 (6 bases). V was clipped by 5 bases and J by 2 bases, with 13 bases between them. The germline V gene has CDR1 SQVTM and CDR2 ANQGSEA. This CDR3 comprises 14 residues. The CDR3 nucleotides read TGCAGCGTTAGTGCAGGGGCGCCCTACAATGAGCAGTTCTTC. It codes for CSVSAGAPYNEQFF.

This clonotype was seen repeatedly, ten times or more. V gene TRBV6-2 or TRBV6-3 combines with J gene TRBJ2-1; D gene uncertain. The CDR3 consists of 16 residues. V was cut by 0 bases and J by 6 bases, with 15 bases left in between. Germline V gene sequence: CDR1 MNHEY, CDR2 SVGEGT. This CDR3 reads CASSYSAVVFGNEQFF. The CDR3 region has the DNA TGTGCCAGCAGTTACTCGGCGGTAGTCTTCGGCAATGAGCAGTTCTTC.

The gene calls are TRBV14 and TRBJ2-2; D uncertain. This CDR3 region has 15 residues. Looked up from germline, CDR1 is SGHDN and CDR2 is FVKESK. V lost 4 bases and J 2 bases, leaving 11 bases between the germline ends. CDR3 amino acids: CASSPTRVNTGELFF. The CDR3 DNA reads as TGTGCCAGCAGCCCAACCCGGGTCAACACCGGGGAGCTGTTTTTT.

This clonotype was recorded many times. The chain has TRBV15 and TRBJ2-2; the D is unclear. The CDR3 runs 14 residues. Germline V CDR1 and CDR2: LNHNV, YYDKDF (reference sequence). The V gene lost 5 bases and the J gene lost 3 bases, with 10 bases spanning the gap. The CDR3 DNA reads as TGTGCCACCAGCGACCGAAGGGACACCGGGGAGCTGTTTTTT. Residues: CATSDRRDTGELFF.

This clonotype was detected ten times or more. The chain uses TRBV20-1 and TRBJ2-5; 8 bases agree with TRBD1. Germline V gene data show CDR1 as DFQATT and CDR2 as SNEGSKA (reference sequence). V was pared by 4 bases and J by 2 bases, with 9 bases of the junction left unmatched. This CDR3 has 15 residues. This CDR3 reads CSANPWTGKQETQYF. The CDR3 nucleotides read TGCAGTGCTAACCCCTGGACAGGGAAACAAGAGACCCAGTACTTC.

This clonotype was counted ten times or more. The V call is TRBV7-2, the J call TRBJ2-7; weak D call: TRBD2 (5 bases). The V gene lost 1 base and the J gene lost 4 bases, with 14 bases spanning the gap. The CDR3 contains 15 residues. Germline CDR1 is SGHTA and CDR2 is FQGNSA. For the CDR3, the DNA is TGTGCCAGCAGCTTAGAACGGGAATTGAATTACGAGCAGTACTTC. Its translation: CASSLERELNYEQYF.

V usage is TRBV20-1 and J usage is TRBJ2-1; a weak D match, TRBD2 (7 bases). The CDR3 is 14 residues long. Germline-derived CDR1 and CDR2 are DFQATT and SNEGSKA (reference sequence). Trimming cost V 8 bases and J 1 base, with 15 bases left between them. The CDR3 region is CSSEGGRSYNEQFF. The CDR3 DNA reads as TGCAGTTCGGAGGGGGGGAGATCCTACAATGAGCAGTTCTTC.

Regarding this clonotype: Being one base from a much bigger clone, this may be a read error. The chain is built from TRBV20-1 and TRBJ1-6; D is unresolved. Germline CDR1 reads DFQATT; CDR2 reads SNEGSKA (reference sequence). There are 15 residues in the CDR3. For the CDR3, the DNA is TGCAGTGCTAGGAGCCCTGGCTCCTATAATTCATCCCTCCACTTT. This gives the protein CSARSPGSYNSSLHF.

This clonotype has more than one count but fewer than ten. The rearrangement joins TRBV25-1 to TRBJ2-5; D ambiguous. The CDR3 covers 13 residues. The V gene lost 5 bases and the J gene lost 5 bases, with 12 bases spanning the gap. Germline assignment: CDR1 MGHDK and CDR2 SYGVNS. CDR3 protein: CASSQSPLETQYF. The DNA for the CDR3 is TGTGCCAGCAGTCAGAGCCCCTTGGAGACCCAGTACTTC.

Many counts were recorded for this clonotype. This chain uses TRBV2 with TRBJ1-4, with D hard to call. The V gene lost 10 bases and the J gene lost 5 bases, with 14 bases spanning the gap. Germline assignment: CDR1 SNHLY and CDR2 FYNNEI. CDR3 length: 13 residues. The CDR3, as DNA: TGTGCCACCAGGACTGATTCCAATGAAAAACTGTTTTTT. Translation: CATRTDSNEKLFF.

This clonotype was seen ten or more times. The chain couples TRBV20-1 to TRBJ1-5, with D uncertain. V lost 5 bases and J lost 7, with 18 bases in between. The CDR3 has 14 amino acids. CDR1 is DFQATT, CDR2 SNEGSKA, per germline (reference sequence). CDR3 sequence: CSAVNLGGHQPQHF. The CDR3 DNA reads TGCAGTGCTGTCAACCTGGGTGGTCACCAGCCCCAGCATTTT.

For this clonotype: The final CDR3 position lacks the conserved phenylalanine or tryptophan, pointing to a likely read error. This sequence joins TRBV6-4 and TRBJ2-1; D not resolved. The CDR3 sequence is 13 residues long. Germline V gives CDR1 MRHNA, CDR2 SNTAGT. V was trimmed by 0 bases and J by 7 bases, leaving 7 bases between them. This chain's CDR3 is CASSDSKVNEQFL. CDR3 nucleotides: TGTGCCAGCAGTGACTCGAAAGTAAATGAGCAGTTCCTC.

This clonotype was seen at least ten times. CDR3 residues: CSVSDRPDYGYTF. The DNA for the CDR3 is TGCAGCGTATCGGACAGACCTGACTATGGCTACACCTTC. The V call is TRBV29-1, the J call TRBJ1-2, with a weak D call TRBD1 (6 bases). V was cut by 6 bases and J by 3 bases, with 14 bases left in between. The CDR3 length is 13 residues. CDR1 is SQVTM and CDR2 is ANQGSEA in the germline V gene.

This clonotype was seen ten or more times. The rearrangement joins TRBV28 to TRBJ1-2; D gene uncertain. Trimming took off 6 bases at V and 6 bases at J, with 17 bases between the two ends. Germline V lookup: CDR1 MDHEN, CDR2 SYDVKM. This CDR3 region has 14 residues. CDR3 protein: CASSTGKKAHGYTF. The CDR3 DNA is TGTGCCAGCAGCACCGGGAAGAAAGCCCATGGCTACACCTTC.